What follows is one T cell receptor beta chain and its context. No antigen is known for it. The input lacks base qualities; no much larger clone sits a single base away. Using the deep immunoSEQ assay, multiplex PCR amplified TCR CDR3 regions from genomic DNA. Extracted genomic DNA from each cell subset was distributed evenly across all wells of several immunoSEQ 96-well plates, and each plate was treated as a replicate. Each replicate PCR for sorted subsets received about 0.2 ug genomic DNA, equal to about 30,000 T cell genomes. Purified libraries were quantified with a Qubit 3.0 fluorometer, sized on a Bioanalyzer 2100, and re-quantified with the KAPA Library Quantification kit. Every immunoSEQ 96-well plate was sequenced on a separate single-read 150-cycle Illumina NextSeq 550 flow cell. The study's processing was this. Because the immunoSEQ output held only junctional sequences and lacked quality scores, the filtering could not match the filtering applied to full-length reads. To assign V/J genes and CDR3, sequences were annotated using PyIR, a Python wrapper for IgBLAST v1.9, with IMGT germline references. Reads with weak V/J assignments (E-value above 1e-6), missing CDR3, stop codons, out-of-frame junctions, or ambiguous translated residues were removed. A V3J clonotype was defined by an identical inferred V gene, J gene, and CDR3 amino acid sequence. Percentage overlap between repertoires was computed as shared unique clonotypes divided by the size of the smaller repertoire. RTK rarefaction, the Chao1 estimator, and Recon v2.1 estimates of unobserved clonotypes were used to assess repertoire richness. For all TCRbeta clonotypes obtained by the gDNA method from a handful of donors, generation probabilities were computed with OLGA. Not all clones reach the TCRdb copy of this immuneACCESS table, which keeps in-frame sequences only. Checked studies attribute under half of the gap to unresolved V genes and leave the rest unexplained. The DNA was the basis for D and trimming; V, J and clone size are from that table. The sample has hundreds of thousands of clones on record, more than 85% of them singletons. The biggest ten clones account for around 24% of the sample.

CDR1 and CDR2 are read off the germline V gene as MDHEN and SYDVKM. Trimming costs V 5 bases and J 4 bases, and their ends lie 18 bases apart. CDR3 length: 16 amino acids, cysteine to phenylalanine. Just CDR3 DNA is preserved here, 48 bases in frame from base 1. CD8 naive samples consisted of CD45RO-negative cells that were positively selected for CCR7, yielding a CD45RA+CCR7+ population without TemRA cells. Donors were healthy HIV-negative adults with no recently reported acute infections or vaccinations. Only Caucasian adults living in Nashville, Tennessee, USA were represented among the donors. After blood collection by leukapheresis, PBMCs were isolated using Ficoll-Histopaque density gradient centrifugation and then cryopreserved in the vapor phase of liquid nitrogen. Purity and quantity of every magnetically sorted T cell population were checked by analytical flow cytometry. Genomic DNA was isolated from every sorted fraction and measured by UV absorbance on a Nanodrop 2000c.

The data belong to a study of shared clonotypes between healthy human individuals (dated by TCRdb to the early 2020s). Concerning the study at large: The cohort included a few men and a couple of women between 18 and 49 years of age. Per donor, three plates each were used for CD4 naive and CD4 memory, two for CD8 naive, and one for CD8 memory. Blood TCR repertoires of roughly five healthy adults were deeply sequenced to estimate repertoire size and the extent of clonotype sharing between individuals. Libraries were prepared and TCR repertoires were sequenced by different laboratories using diverse techniques, in order to increase sequencing depth and limit assay-specific biases. Between about 0.94 and 8.9 billion PBMCs per donor were obtained by leukapheresis. Broader findings and caveats from the paper: Because the study included a small number of donors, the genetic and exposure-history diversity represented was limited. Estimated clonotype richness was generally larger for naive than for memory subsets. Sampling was restricted to blood, and TCR repertoires in tissue are likely to differ from TCR repertoires in blood. Pairwise subsampling led to the expectation that sequencing depth would affect the degree of clonotype sharing among donors. Across a handful of donors, around 5% of naive CD4, roughly 3.5% of naive CD8, about 2% of memory CD4, and over 0.35% of memory CD8 clonotypes were shared. Rarefaction of sorted-subset datasets indicated incomplete sequencing despite the large sequencing depth. Compared with non-shared clonotypes, clonotypes shared by all four sorted-subset donors had higher generation probabilities.

The receptor was isolated from a man aged 25 to 40 in good health. The sequencing input was naive CD8+ T cells sorted from blood. According to the study, the label for this sample's cell subset or site signals: CD45RA+CCR7+. The V and J genes are TRBV28 and TRBJ2-1, and TRBD2 may be the D gene, going by 5 matching bases. The CDR3 corresponds to CASSRPLEESYNEQFF. Here is the DNA: TGTGCCAGCAGTCGACCTTTGGAGGAATCGTACAATGAGCAGTTCTTC.